One TCR beta chain is described in this entry. Its cognate antigen is unknown. Trimming cost V 6 bases and J 3 bases, with 8 bases left between them. CDR3 size: 11 residues. Germline assignment: CDR1 DFQATT and CDR2 SNEGSKA (reference sequence). These data are taken from a study of OX40 agonist ivuxolimab in advanced cancers. Across the study: Dosing consisted of intravenous ivuxolimab at 0.01 to 10 mg/kg every 2 weeks. General study results and limits: Among the lowest peripheral clonal expansion occurred in 0.1-3.0 mg/kg partial responders. Both CD4+ and CD8+ T cell populations in blood had undergone clonal expansion by week 6 at 0.1 to 3.0 mg/kg.

Some clones are missing from TCRdb's copy, which holds only in-frame ones; the method was immunoSEQ multiplex PCR. The sample consists of 98,000 or so clones, around 83% of them appearing once. The receptor was isolated from an adult with an advanced solid tumor such as melanoma, head and neck, liver or kidney cancer. The J gene is TRBJ2-5, the V gene TRBV20-1; no clear D gene. Source: CD4+ or CD8+ T cells sorted from blood, taken in a trial of the OX40 agonist ivuxolimab. The CDR3 here is CSAWKKETQYF. CDR3 in DNA: TGCAGTGCCTGGAAAAAAGAGACCCAGTACTTC.